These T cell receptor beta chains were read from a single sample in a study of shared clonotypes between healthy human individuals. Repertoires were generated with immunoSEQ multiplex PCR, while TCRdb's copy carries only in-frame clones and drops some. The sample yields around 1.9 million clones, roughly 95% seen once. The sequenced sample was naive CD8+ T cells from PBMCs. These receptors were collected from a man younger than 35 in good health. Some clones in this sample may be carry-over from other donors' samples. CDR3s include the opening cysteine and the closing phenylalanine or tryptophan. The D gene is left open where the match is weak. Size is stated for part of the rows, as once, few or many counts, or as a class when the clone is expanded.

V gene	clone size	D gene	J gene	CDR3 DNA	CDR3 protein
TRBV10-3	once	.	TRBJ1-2	TGTGCCATCAGTGAGTCACTGATAGCTAACTATGGCTACACCTTC	CAISESLIANYGYTF
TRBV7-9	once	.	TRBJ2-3	TGTGCCAGCTCGTTGGGGGGTCGCCCAGATACGCAGTATTTT	CASSLGGRPDTQYF
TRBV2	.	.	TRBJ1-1	TGTGCCAGCAGGGTGAGGACAGCTTACACTGAAGCTTTCTTT	CASRVRTAYTEAFF
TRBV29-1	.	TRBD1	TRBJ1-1	TGCAGCGTTCTACAGGGGGCATGGACTGAAGCTTTCTTT	CSVLQGAWTEAFF
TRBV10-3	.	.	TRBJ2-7	TGTGCCACCCGGTTTAGTGTGGGGAGGTACGAGCAGTACTTC	CATRFSVGRYEQYF
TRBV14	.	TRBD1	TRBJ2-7	TGTGCCAGCACCCCTCTCGGGACAGGGCCCTACGAGCAGTACTTC	CASTPLGTGPYEQYF
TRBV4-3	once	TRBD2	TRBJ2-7	TGCGCCAGCAGCCAAGGCGGGAGTATGTCCTACGAGCAGTACTTC	CASSQGGSMSYEQYF
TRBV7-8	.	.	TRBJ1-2	TGTGCCAGCAGCTTACCGAAGGCGGAGGATGGCTACACCTTC	CASSLPKAEDGYTF
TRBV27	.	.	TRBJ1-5	TGTGCCAGCAGTTTTGGAAAAGGTAGCAATCAGCCCCAGCATTTT	CASSFGKGSNQPQHF
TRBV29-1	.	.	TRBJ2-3	TGCAGCGTTCGAATCAACTCTCTGGCAGATACGCAGTATTTT	CSVRINSLADTQYF
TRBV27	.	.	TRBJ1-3	TGTGCCAGCAGTTTTACAGGGTCTGGAAACACCATATATTTT	CASSFTGSGNTIYF
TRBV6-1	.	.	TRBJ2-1	TGTGCCAGCAGTGAAATCTCCTTGTCGCGGGAGCAGTTCTTC	CASSEISLSREQFF
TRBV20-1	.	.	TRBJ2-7	TGCAGTGCTAGAGAGGGATACGAGCAGTACTTC	CSAREGYEQYF
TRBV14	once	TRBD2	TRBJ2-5	TGTGCCAGCAGCCAAGCTCAGCGGGAGGCCCCGTACCAAGAGACCCAGTACTTC	CASSQAQREAPYQETQYF
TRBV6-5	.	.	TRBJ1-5	TGTGCCAGCAGTTACTCTGCAGGCCTTAGTAATCAGCCCCAGCATTTT	CASSYSAGLSNQPQHF
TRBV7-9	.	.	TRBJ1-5	TGTGCCAGCAGCTCCCCCTTGCAGCCCCAGCATTTT	CASSSPLQPQHF
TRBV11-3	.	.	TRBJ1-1	TGTGCCAGCAGCACAGGGCGGGTTGGGAACACTGAAGCTTTCTTT	CASSTGRVGNTEAFF
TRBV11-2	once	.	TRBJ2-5	TGTGCCAGCAGCTTTTTGACGGGGTTACACTTC	CASSFLTGLHF
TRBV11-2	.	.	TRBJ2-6	TGTGCCAGCAGCTTAGGCAAGCCCCAGGTGGGGTCTGGGGCCAACGTCCTGACTTTC	CASSLGKPQVGSGANVLTF
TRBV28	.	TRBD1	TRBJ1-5	TGTGCCAGCAGTTTATTGAGGGGGCGCCCGGATCAGCCCCAGCATTTT	CASSLLRGRPDQPQHF
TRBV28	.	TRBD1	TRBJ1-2	TGTGCCAGCAGTTCCATCCTTACATCCGGGACAGGGGACTATGGCTACACCTTC	CASSSILTSGTGDYGYTF
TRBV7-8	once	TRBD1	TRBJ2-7	TGTGCCAGCAGCTTGATGGGACAGGGGGCCTACGAGCAGTACTTC	CASSLMGQGAYEQYF
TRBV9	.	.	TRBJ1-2	TGTGCCAGCAGCGTAGTGAGGGGGACGGACTATGGCTACACCTTC	CASSVVRGTDYGYTF
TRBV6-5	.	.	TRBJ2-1	TGTGCCAGCAGCCTGGGCTATGAGCAGTTCTTC	CASSLGYEQFF
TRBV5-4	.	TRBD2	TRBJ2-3	TGTGCCAGCAGGCAGCGGGAGGGGGGCACAGATACGCAGTATTTT	CASRQREGGTDTQYF
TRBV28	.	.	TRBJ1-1	TGTGCCACAAACCCTAGGGGGGGTCAAGCTTTCTTT	CATNPRGGQAFF
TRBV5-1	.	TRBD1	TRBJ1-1	TGCGCCAGCAGCTTGGATAGGACAGGGGGCACTTTCTTT	CASSLDRTGGTFF
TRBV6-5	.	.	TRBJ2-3	TGTGCCAGCAGTTCAGGGATAGATACGCAGTATTTT	CASSSGIDTQYF
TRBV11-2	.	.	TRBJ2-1	TGTGCCAGCAGCTTAGGGTTGGACTGGAGCTCCTACAATGAGCAGTTCTTC	CASSLGLDWSSYNEQFF
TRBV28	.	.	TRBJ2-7	TGTGCCAGCAGTTCATCCCTGGCCGGCCACACCTACGAGCAGTACTTC	CASSSSLAGHTYEQYF